The T cell receptor (beta chain) described here comes from a study of cytomegalovirus exposure and HLA in healthy donors (dated by TCRdb to between 2016 and 2019). Background for the entire study: A later analysis indicated that the 120 validation repertoires were generated on the platform also employed for the 700 or so repertoires of the first cohort. The study aimed to test whether signatures of past pathogen exposure could be identified by cataloging public T cell receptors. Along with the approximately 700-subject first cohort, a separate validation cohort of 120 different subjects was used. To predict cytomegalovirus infection status, the study combined high-throughput TCR immunosequencing, statistical association of individual TCRs with disease status, and machine learning. The full study reports these points: The validation cohort had no HLA typing available for a later analysis, so co-occurrence within that cohort was assessed over all 130 or so repertoires. The classifier was reported to diagnose cytomegalovirus status with high specificity and sensitivity in both the original cohort and the validation cohort. The authors suggested that the approach could potentially be extended to other disease states and immunological phenotypes. Subsequent analysis determined that TCRs grouped into clusters in the first cohort also showed a tendency toward co-occurrence across the 90 to 150 validation repertoires, and approximately 93% of cluster scores exceeded 0. Most TCR sequences were observed very rarely across donors, whereas some public TCRs were present in many individuals. The study gave a list of under 200 TCR beta chains associated with cytomegalovirus. In vitro tests confirmed that a few of the cytomegalovirus-associated TCR beta chains recognize cytomegalovirus antigens.

Receptor amplification or capture employed the immunoSEQ multiplex PCR assay. In the paper's pipeline: A statistical classification framework was built to diagnose cytomegalovirus status from the catalog of TCR beta chain sequences. Imported from immuneACCESS, the table was reduced by TCRdb to in-frame sequences with V and J called. These copies leave out some clones; in studies compared against another copy, an unresolved V gene accounts for under half, and the cause of the remainder is not known. The V and J calls and clone size come from that table; D and trimming were worked out from the DNA. The sample yields 85,000 to 120,000 clones; over 85% were counted once. 0.7% to 0.9% of the sample lies in the top ten. The donors belonged to the validation cohort of roughly 120 subjects, which was separate from the approximately 700-subject first cohort. On this clone itself: Which antigen it targets is not known. Base qualities are not at hand, and no much larger clone is one base apart.

Material: PBMCs. The receptor comes from a young woman in good health and CMV-seronegative.

In nucleotides, the sequence is TGTGCCAGCATCACATGGGGTGGGAGAAGGATCAATGAGCAGTTCTTC. It translates as CASITWGGRRINEQFF. The sequence joins TRBV28 to TRBJ2-1; perhaps TRBD2 is the D gene, with 5 bases matching. Relative to germline, V is 7 bases shorter and J is 6 bases shorter, with 22 bases between their ends. Counted from cysteine to phenylalanine, this CDR3 has 16 amino acids. The only DNA kept is the CDR3, 48 bases in frame from the first base. For CDR1 and CDR2, the germline V gene lists MDHEN and SYDVKM.